Each of the 30 T cell receptor beta chains below was sequenced from the same sample in a study of metastatic and nonmetastatic thyroid tumors. MiXCR was used by TCRdb to re-call the PCR reads. The sample lists around 18,000 clones, roughly 12% occurring once. There were no patients who had received any treatment before thyroid surgery. The sequencing sample was made of blood. The receptors originated from a female donor with papillary thyroid cancer or a benign thyroid nodule (not recorded which). Some clones in this sample may be carry-over from other donors' samples.

This clone was detected a few times. This chain uses TRBV6-1 with TRBJ2-5; TRBD1 matches 10 bases. The CDR3 runs 16 residues. Germline CDR1 is MNHNS and CDR2 is SASEGT. Trimming cost V 0 bases and J 4 bases; bases outside gene matches: 5. The CDR3 protein is CASSEAGGTGVETQYF. The CDR3 DNA sequence: TGTGCCAGCAGTGAAGCGGGAGGGACAGGGGTAGAGACCCAGTACTTC.

CDR3: CASSYSRLAGGRVGELFF. The CDR3 coding sequence is TGTGCCAGCAGTTACTCCCGACTAGCGGGAGGGCGAGTCGGGGAGCTGTTTTTT. V and J are TRBV6-5 and TRBJ2-2, with 14 nucleotides matching TRBD2. Looked up from germline, CDR1 is MNHEY and CDR2 is SVGAGI. The CDR3 has 18 amino acids. J was trimmed by 7 bases and V by 0 bases; bases with no gene match: 7.

This clone was seen many times. The rearrangement joins TRBV7-8 to TRBJ2-7; 11 bases fit TRBD2. The junction had 11 bases not matched to a gene; V was cut back by 0 bases and J by 7 bases. Germline CDR1 and CDR2: SGHVS and FQNEAQ. The CDR3 has 17 amino acids. CDR3 nucleotide sequence: TGTGCCAGCAGCTTAGCTAGCGGGAGGGAACTTGGTTTGGAGCAGTACTTC. Its protein is CASSLASGRELGLEQYF.

This clone was recorded many times. The rearrangement links TRBV5-1 to TRBJ2-7; D unresolved. Per germline, CDR1 SGHRS and CDR2 YFSETQ. V was shortened by 0 bases and J by 5 bases, with 12 bases between the two germline ends. This CDR3 has 14 residues. The CDR3, as DNA: TGCGCCAGCAGCTTGGGACTCACAAGTCACGAGCAGTACTTC. Protein: CASSLGLTSHEQYF.

In its sample, this clone is medium-sized. The V gene is TRBV28, the J gene TRBJ2-7, with 14 bases fitting TRBD2. From germline, CDR1 is MDHEN and CDR2 SYDVKM. The CDR3 is 16 residues long. V dropped 2 bases and J dropped 6; count of bases not matched to a gene: 6. CDR3 region: CASSLPPTSGRAEQYF. Here the CDR3 DNA reads TGTGCCAGCAGTTTACCGCCGACTAGCGGGAGGGCCGAGCAGTACTTC. The full variable domain, its missing parts supplied by reference TRBV28 and TRBJ2-7, is DVKVTQSSRYLVKRTGEKVFLECVQDMDHENMFWYRQDPGLGLRLIYFSYDVKMKEKGDIPEGYSVSREKKERFSLILESASTNQTSMYLCASSLPPTSGRAEQYFGPGTRLTVT.

The sample holds many counts of this clone. This chain connects TRBV5-6 to TRBJ2-7; 7 bases agree with TRBD1. This CDR3 has 13 residues. Germline V gives CDR1 SGHDT, CDR2 YYEEEE. V lost 7 bases to trimming and J lost 4 bases; unmatched junction nucleotides: 8. CDR3: CASHHRGIYEQYF. As DNA, the CDR3 is TGTGCCAGCCATCACAGGGGAATTTACGAGCAGTACTTC.

Ten or more counts support this clone. This sequence may be a read error, since a much larger clone differs from it by one base. This same CDR3 is encoded by further DNA sequences in the sample. This chain uses TRBV11-2 with TRBJ2-7, with TRBD1 matching 9 bases. With 5 bases clipped from V and 4 bases from J, the junction kept 3 bases outside the gene matches. Germline V gene data show CDR1 as SGHAT and CDR2 as FQNNGV. CDR3 length: 13 residues. The CDR3 reads CASSRGTGYEQYF. CDR3 bases: TGTGCCAGCAGCCGCGGGACAGGGTACGAGCAGTACTTC.

Many counts were recorded for this clone. The V and J genes are TRBV5-1 and TRBJ1-6; D not certain. Trimming stripped 4 bases from V and 8 bases from J, with 10 bases between. This CDR3 comprises 13 residues. Looked up from germline, CDR1 is SGHRS and CDR2 is YFSETQ. The chain's CDR3 is CASSLSGYSPLHF. Written as DNA, the CDR3 is TGCGCCAGCAGCCTGTCCGGGTATTCACCCCTCCACTTT.

There are many counts of this clone. The gene calls are TRBV12-5 and TRBJ2-3, with D hard to call. The CDR3 covers 12 residues. Germline V gives CDR1 LGHNT, CDR2 FRNRAP. V shed 0 bases and J shed 4 bases, with 2 bases lying between them. The CDR3 nucleotides read TGTGCTAGTGGTTTGGTACCAGATACGCAGTATTTT. Amino acids: CASGLVPDTQYF.

This clone was seen a handful of times. The V and J genes are TRBV12-3 or TRBV12-4 and TRBJ1-1; maybe TRBD1 (6 bases). V lost 7 bases and J lost 5, with 14 bases in between. This CDR3 spans 13 amino acids. The CDR3 bases are TGTGCCAGCAATCTACAGGGAGGAACTGAAGCTTTCTTT. Protein sequence: CASNLQGGTEAFF.

By sample share, this clone is medium-sized. V gene TRBV2 combines with J gene TRBJ1-2; maybe TRBD1 (6 bases). Between the trimmed V and J ends, which lost 4 bases and 5 bases, there was a span of 17 bases. Germline CDR1 reads SNHLY; CDR2 reads FYNNEI. The CDR3 loop spans 15 amino acids. CDR3 in amino acids: CASSAIGGIGYGYTF. The CDR3 DNA sequence: TGTGCCAGCAGTGCTATAGGGGGAATCGGATATGGCTACACCTTC.

This clone came up a few times. The J gene is TRBJ2-4, the V gene TRBV7-2; a weak D match, TRBD1 (5 bases). The V gene lost 5 bases and the J gene lost 6 bases, with 23 bases spanning the gap. Germline CDR1 reads SGHTA; CDR2 reads FQGNSA. The CDR3 loop spans 17 amino acids. CDR3 sequence (DNA): TGTGCCAGCAGCGTCTACGGACACTCCCTAATGGGAAACATTCAGTACTTC. Its translation is CASSVYGHSLMGNIQYF.

Ten or more counts support this clone. The chain has TRBV9 and TRBJ2-2; D possibly uses TRBD1 or TRBD2 (5 bases each). The CDR3 is made up of 11 amino acids. Germline lookup yields CDR1 SGDLS and CDR2 YYNGEE. The V gene lost 7 bases and the J gene lost 8 bases, with 9 bases spanning the gap. Here the CDR3 reads CASAWGGELFF. The CDR3 DNA reads TGTGCCAGCGCATGGGGGGGGGAGCTGTTTTTT.

This clone was seen at least ten times. The chain carries TRBV25-1 and TRBJ2-7; possibly TRBD1 for D (6 bases). CDR3 size: 11 residues. The V end was cut by 6 bases, the J end by 6 bases, with 9 bases between. CDR1 is MGHDK, CDR2 SYGVNS, per germline. In nucleotides, the CDR3 is TGTGCCAGCAGAGGACAGATCGAGCAGTACTTC. It encodes CASRGQIEQYF.

This clone is labeled medium-sized (0.01 to 0.1%). The V call is TRBV28, the J call TRBJ1-2, with D perhaps TRBD1 (6 bases). Trimming cost V 4 bases and J 8 bases, with 26 bases left between them. This CDR3 has 17 residues. CDR1 and CDR2 (germline): MDHEN, SYDVKM. DNA for the CDR3: TGTGCCAGCAGTTCCCTCCTGGACAGAACGTCCCTTGGCGGCTACACCTTC. It yields the protein CASSSLLDRTSLGGYTF.

This clone has a count of ten or more. The rearrangement joins TRBV4-3 to TRBJ1-1, with D perhaps TRBD1 (5 bases). The V end lost 4 bases, the J end lost 2 bases, and 14 bases lay between the germline ends. Germline values: CDR1 LGHNA, CDR2 YSLEER. This CDR3 region has 15 residues. The DNA of the CDR3 is TGCGCCAGCAGCCCTAACTCAGGGATCAACACTGAAGCTTTCTTT. Protein sequence: CASSPNSGINTEAFF.

This clone was seen only a few times. This chain connects TRBV12-3 or TRBV12-4 to TRBJ2-7; D is possibly TRBD2 (5 bases). The germline V and J ends were trimmed by 3 bases and 6 bases, with 6 bases remaining between them. The CDR3 loop spans 11 amino acids. The DNA for the CDR3 is TGTGCCAGCAGTTTCGGGATCGAGCAGTACTTC. Its translation: CASSFGIEQYF.

This clone was seen a handful of times. The junction differs from germline at one of its ends, possibly a read error. The chain links TRBV6-4 to TRBJ1-5, with a possible D match to TRBD1 (6 bases). The CDR3 is 15 residues long. The V gene's germline CDR1 is MRHNA and CDR2 SNTAGT. DNA for the CDR3: TGTGCCAGCAGCCCAGCGGGGGGCAGCAATCATCCCCAGCATTTC. Translating gives CASSPAGGSNHPQHF.

The rearrangement links TRBV7-3 to TRBJ2-7; 7 positions agree with TRBD1. With 6 bases clipped from V and 6 bases from J, the junction kept 8 bases outside the gene matches. The CDR3 sequence is 13 residues long. CDR1 is SGHTA and CDR2 is FQGTGA in the germline V gene. CDR3 amino acids: CASSRWTGIEQYF. CDR3 nucleotide sequence: TGTGCCAGCAGTCGCTGGACAGGAATCGAGCAGTACTTC.

This clone was seen many times. The chain links TRBV11-3 to TRBJ2-7, with 9 bases matching TRBD1. V shed 5 bases, J shed 5 bases, and the junction held 7 bases outside the gene matches. This CDR3 spans 14 amino acids. CDR1 and CDR2 from the germline V gene are SGHNT and YENEEA. The CDR3 here is CASSTGTGRDEQYF. The DNA for the CDR3 is TGTGCCAGCAGCACCGGGACAGGGAGGGACGAGCAGTACTTC.

This clone occurred many times. This chain joins TRBV20-1 and TRBJ1-5; 9 bases match TRBD1. The CDR3 covers 13 residues. Germline CDR1 reads DFQATT; CDR2 reads SNEGSKA (reference sequence). V dropped 6 bases and J dropped 5; count of bases not matched to a gene: 5. The CDR3 loop is CSAGQGRDQPQHF. The CDR3 bases are TGCAGTGCCGGACAGGGGAGGGATCAGCCCCAGCATTTT.

At least ten counts were recorded for this clone. The chain combines TRBV5-4 with TRBJ1-2; a possible D gene is TRBD1 (5 bases). V lost 5 bases and J lost 1, with 12 bases in between. The CDR3 has 14 amino acids. Germline values: CDR1 SGHNT, CDR2 YYREEE (reference sequence). The CDR3 DNA sequence: TGTGCCAGCAGTCGGGACCGCTATAACTATGGCTACACCTTC. Protein sequence: CASSRDRYNYGYTF.

The sample holds many counts of this clone. CDR3 bases: TGCGCCAGCAGCTTGGTAGGGGGGAAGGACACTGAAGCTTTCTTT. Amino acids: CASSLVGGKDTEAFF. The chain has TRBV5-1 and TRBJ1-1; D is possibly TRBD1 (6 bases). This CDR3 has 15 amino acids. Germline CDR1 SGHRS, CDR2 YFSETQ. V lost 0 bases and J 3 bases, leaving 12 bases between the germline ends.

By share, this clone ranks as medium-sized. The J gene is TRBJ2-3, the V gene TRBV6-1; 8 positions match TRBD2. J was trimmed by 4 bases and V by 2 bases; bases with no gene match: 8. This CDR3 is built from 16 residues. Germline V gives CDR1 MNHNS, CDR2 SASEGT. This chain's CDR3 is CASSEPVGGVADTQYF. DNA for the CDR3: TGTGCCAGCAGTGAACCCGTCGGGGGGGTAGCAGATACGCAGTATTTT.

This clone was seen many times. This same CDR3 is encoded by further DNA sequences in the sample. This rearrangement joins TRBV7-8 to TRBJ1-2, with 8 bases matching TRBD1. The CDR3 runs 18 residues. Germline-derived CDR1 and CDR2 are SGHVS and FQNEAQ. After removal of 0 bases from V and 3 bases from J, the junction contained 12 bases not matched to a gene. CDR3 region: CASSLAPGGQALYYGYTF. The CDR3, as DNA: TGTGCCAGCAGCTTAGCCCCGGGGGGACAGGCACTATACTATGGCTACACCTTC.

This clone is labeled as medium-sized. The chain is built from TRBV6-1 and TRBJ1-3; 7 bases map to TRBD1. The V and J ends lost 6 bases and 4 bases, in that order; junction bases with no gene match: 9. Germline loops: CDR1 MNHNS, CDR2 SASEGT. The CDR3 runs 15 residues. CDR3 residues: CASSSHGTEGNTIYF. The CDR3 DNA reads as TGTGCCAGCAGCTCACATGGGACAGAAGGAAACACCATATATTTT.

V usage is TRBV6-1 and J usage is TRBJ1-3; D is unresolved. Germline CDR1 reads MNHNS; CDR2 reads SASEGT. The CDR3 contains 14 residues. With 3 bases removed from V and 4 bases from J, the gap between germline ends came to 10 bases. The CDR3 protein is CASSDKGSGNTIYF. As DNA, the CDR3 is TGTGCCAGCAGTGATAAGGGATCGGGAAACACCATATATTTT.

This clone was observed a few times. The chain couples TRBV28 to TRBJ2-7; D may be TRBD1 or TRBD2 (5 bases each). The CDR3 extends over 13 amino acids. V was trimmed by 6 bases and J by 10 bases, leaving 19 bases between them. Germline CDR1 reads MDHEN; CDR2 reads SYDVKM. The CDR3 coding sequence is TGTGCCAGCAGGGGGGAGACCATAGCCCATCAGTACTTC. Its protein is CASRGETIAHQYF. The whole variable domain, filled in from reference TRBV28 and TRBJ2-7, reads DVKVTQSSRYLVKRTGEKVFLECVQDMDHENMFWYRQDPGLGLRLIYFSYDVKMKEKGDIPEGYSVSREKKERFSLILESASTNQTSMYLCASRGETIAHQYFGPGTRLTVT.

The chain is built from TRBV7-2 and TRBJ2-3; weak D call: TRBD1 (6 bases). Between the trimmed V and J ends, which lost 0 bases and 2 bases, there was a span of 9 bases. The length of the CDR3 is 15 residues. Germline V gives CDR1 SGHTA, CDR2 FQGNSA. This CDR3 reads CASSLAQGFTDTQYF. CDR3 nucleotides: TGTGCCAGCAGCTTAGCCCAGGGGTTCACAGATACGCAGTATTTT.

Concerning this clone itself: The conserved phenylalanine or tryptophan is not found at the CDR3 terminus, so this likely reflects a read error. This chain joins TRBV6-1 and TRBJ2-7; 7 bases map to TRBD2. Looked up from germline, CDR1 is MNHNS and CDR2 is SASEGT. The ends lost 6 bases at V and 4 bases at J; junction bases unmatched: 12. This CDR3 region has 15 residues. CDR3 in amino acids: CASSPLGGGEYEQYS. For the CDR3, the DNA is TGTGCCAGCAGCCCCCTCGGTGGGGGGGAGTACGAGCAGTACTCC.